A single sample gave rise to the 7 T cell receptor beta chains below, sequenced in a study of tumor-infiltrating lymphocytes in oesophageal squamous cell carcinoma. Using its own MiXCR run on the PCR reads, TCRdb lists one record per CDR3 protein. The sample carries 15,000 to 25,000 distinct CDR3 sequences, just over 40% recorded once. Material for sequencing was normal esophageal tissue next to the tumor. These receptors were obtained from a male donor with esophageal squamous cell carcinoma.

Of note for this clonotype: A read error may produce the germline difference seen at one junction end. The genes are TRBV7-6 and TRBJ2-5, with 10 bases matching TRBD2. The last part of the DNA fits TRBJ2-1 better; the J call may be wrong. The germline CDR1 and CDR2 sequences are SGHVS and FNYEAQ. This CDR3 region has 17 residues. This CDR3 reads CASSSGTPGLAYNEQFF. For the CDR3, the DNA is TGTGCTAGCAGCTCCGGCACCCCGGGACTAGCGTACAATGAGCAGTTCTTC.

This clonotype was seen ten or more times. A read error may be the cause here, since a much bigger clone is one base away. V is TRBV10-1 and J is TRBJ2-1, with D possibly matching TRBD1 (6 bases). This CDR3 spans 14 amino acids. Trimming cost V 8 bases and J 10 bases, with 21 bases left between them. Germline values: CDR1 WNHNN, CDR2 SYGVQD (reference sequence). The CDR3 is CASVDRPRYYEQFF. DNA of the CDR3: TGCGCCAGCGTTGACAGGCCCCGTTACTACGAGCAGTTCTTC.

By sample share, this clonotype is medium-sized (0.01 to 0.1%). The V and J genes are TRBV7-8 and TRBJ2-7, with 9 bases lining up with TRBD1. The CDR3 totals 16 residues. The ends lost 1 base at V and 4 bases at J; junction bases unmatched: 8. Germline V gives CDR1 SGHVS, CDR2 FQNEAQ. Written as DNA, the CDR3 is TGTGCCAGCAGCTTAGAAGCCTTGGACAGGGGTTACGAGCAGTACTTC. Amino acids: CASSLEALDRGYEQYF.

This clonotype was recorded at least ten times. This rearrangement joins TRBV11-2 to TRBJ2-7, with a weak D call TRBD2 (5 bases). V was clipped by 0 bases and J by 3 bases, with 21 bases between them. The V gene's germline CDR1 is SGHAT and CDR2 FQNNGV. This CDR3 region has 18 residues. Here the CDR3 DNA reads TGTGCCAGCAGCTTAGATCGGCGGTCGAGCGCCCGGGGCTACGAGCAGTACTTC. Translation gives CASSLDRRSSARGYEQYF.

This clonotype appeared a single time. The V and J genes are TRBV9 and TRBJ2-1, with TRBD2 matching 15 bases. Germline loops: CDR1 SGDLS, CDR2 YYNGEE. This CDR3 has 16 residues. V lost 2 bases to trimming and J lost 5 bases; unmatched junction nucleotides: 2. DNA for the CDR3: TGTGCCAGCAGCGTCGGACTAGCGGGAGGGAACAATGAGCAGTTCTTC. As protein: CASSVGLAGGNNEQFF.

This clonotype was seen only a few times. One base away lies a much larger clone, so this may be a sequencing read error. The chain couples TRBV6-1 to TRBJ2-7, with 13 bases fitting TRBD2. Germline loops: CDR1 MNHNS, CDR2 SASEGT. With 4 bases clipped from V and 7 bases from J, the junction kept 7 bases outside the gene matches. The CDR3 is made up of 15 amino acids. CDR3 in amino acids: CASSGLAGGGNEQYF. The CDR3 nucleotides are TGTGCCAGCAGTGGACTAGCGGGAGGAGGCAATGAGCAGTACTTC.

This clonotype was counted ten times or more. The CDR3: CASSQGDRGNTEAFF. DNA of the CDR3: TGTGCCAGCAGCCAAGGGGACAGGGGAAACACTGAAGCTTTCTTT. The chain combines TRBV5-6 with TRBJ1-1, with 10 bases fitting TRBD1. The germline V gene has CDR1 SGHDT and CDR2 YYEEEE. The CDR3 has 15 amino acids. J gave up 2 bases and V 4 bases, and 5 bases lay outside the gene matches.